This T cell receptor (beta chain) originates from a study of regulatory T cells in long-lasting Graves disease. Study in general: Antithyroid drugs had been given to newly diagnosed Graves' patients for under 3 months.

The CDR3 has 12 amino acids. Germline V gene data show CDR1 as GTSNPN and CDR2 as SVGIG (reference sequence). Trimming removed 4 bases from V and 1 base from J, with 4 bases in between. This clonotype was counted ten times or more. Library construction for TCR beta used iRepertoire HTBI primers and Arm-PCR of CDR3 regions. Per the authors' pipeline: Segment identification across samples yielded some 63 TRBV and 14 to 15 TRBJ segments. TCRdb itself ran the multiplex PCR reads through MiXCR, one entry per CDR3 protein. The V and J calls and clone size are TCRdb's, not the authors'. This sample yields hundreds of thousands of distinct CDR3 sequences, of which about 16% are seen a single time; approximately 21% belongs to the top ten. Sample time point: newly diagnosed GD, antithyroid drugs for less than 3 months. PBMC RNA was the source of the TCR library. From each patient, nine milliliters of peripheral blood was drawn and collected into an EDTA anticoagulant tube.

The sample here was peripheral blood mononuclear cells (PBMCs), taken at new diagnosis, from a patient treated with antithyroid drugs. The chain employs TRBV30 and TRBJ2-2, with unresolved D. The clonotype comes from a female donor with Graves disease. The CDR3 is CAWIVNTGELFF. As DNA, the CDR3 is TGTGCCTGGATAGTGAACACCGGGGAGCTGTTTTTT.